This T cell receptor (beta chain) emerged from a study of T cells in Graves' hyperthyroidism and ophthalmopathy. Researchers amplified the TCR beta CDR3 regions from RNA transcripts. First-round RT-PCR with HTBI primers amplified the TCR CDR3 region. TCRdb independently ran MiXCR on the multiplex PCR reads; one entry per CDR3 protein. Of more than 500,000 distinct CDR3 sequences listed, roughly 16% are singletons. Every diagnosis used clinical symptoms, serum thyroxine and TRAb, thyroid ultrasound and orbital computed tomography. In this sample, this clonotype turned up once. CDR3 length: 15 residues. V lost 0 bases, J lost 4 bases, and 16 bases lay in between. Germline V gives CDR1 DFQATT, CDR2 SNEGSKA (reference sequence).

The TCR sequence derives from a woman aged 25 to 45 with Graves' ophthalmopathy. V gene TRBV20-1 combines with J gene TRBJ2-7, with D possibly being TRBD2 (6 bases). The sequencing sample was made of blood. The CDR3 sequence: CSARDPDRRGYEQYF. The DNA of the CDR3 is TGCAGTGCTAGAGATCCGGACCGGCGGGGTTACGAGCAGTACTTC.